These 27 T cell receptor beta chains were sequenced from one sample in a study of T cells in localized non-small cell lung cancer. Repertoires were generated with immunoSEQ multiplex PCR, while TCRdb's copy carries only in-frame clones and drops some. The sample carries tens of thousands of clones, 80% to 90% recorded once. The specimen comprised peripheral blood, sampled before any cancer treatment. The receptors here all came from a male donor older than 55 with stage III squamous cell lung carcinoma.

V is TRBV7-9 and J is TRBJ2-1; 8 bases match TRBD2. This CDR3 has 16 residues. CDR1 is SEHNR and CDR2 is FQNEAQ in the germline V gene (reference sequence). Germline trimming cut 5 bases from V and 10 bases from J; bases unmatched to any gene: 16. CDR3 amino acids: CASSPWTAGAQPEQFF. The CDR3 DNA follows: TGTGCCAGCAGCCCCTGGACAGCGGGAGCCCAGCCGGAGCAGTTCTTC.

The CDR3 DNA reads TGTGCCAGCAGCTTAGATCGGATGAATGAGCAGTTCTTC. This gives the protein CASSLDRMNEQFF. J is TRBJ2-1 and V is TRBV11-2; D remains unclear. The CDR3 runs to 13 residues. Germline values: CDR1 SGHAT, CDR2 FQNNGV. V was trimmed by 0 bases and J by 7 bases, leaving 7 bases between them.

This clone came up once. The genes are TRBV7-3 and TRBJ2-2; 8 bases match TRBD1. The germline gives CDR1 SGHTA, CDR2 FQGTGA. The CDR3 loop spans 14 amino acids. With 4 bases clipped from V and 4 bases from J, the junction kept 2 bases outside the gene matches. The CDR3 protein is CASSWDRSTGELFF. The DNA of the CDR3 is TGTGCCAGCAGCTGGGACAGGAGCACCGGGGAGCTGTTTTTT.

The chain has TRBV14 and TRBJ1-2; D is uncertain. Trimming stripped 3 bases from V and 5 bases from J, with 10 bases between. Per the germline V gene, CDR1 is SGHDN and CDR2 is FVKESK. CDR3 length equals 13 residues. CDR3 protein: CASSHQRRYGYTF. The DNA for the CDR3 is TGTGCCAGCAGCCATCAGAGGAGATATGGCTACACCTTC.

The chain joins TRBV25-1 to TRBJ2-1; the D gene is possibly TRBD2 (7 bases). Germline lookup yields CDR1 MGHDK and CDR2 SYGVNS. Trimming removed 4 bases from V and 7 bases from J, with 14 bases in between. The CDR3 extends over 14 amino acids. For the CDR3, the DNA is TGTGCCAGCAGTGTTGGAGGGGGGGAGAATGAGCAGTTCTTC. Its translation is CASSVGGGENEQFF.

The gene calls are TRBV28 and TRBJ1-5; D is unclear. V was pared by 3 bases and J by 5 bases, with 5 bases between. CDR3 size: 12 residues. Germline V CDR1 and CDR2: MDHEN, SYDVKM. The CDR3 region is CASSLVDQPQHF. CDR3 nucleotide sequence: TGTGCCAGCAGTTTGGTCGATCAGCCCCAGCATTTT. The full variable domain, completed using reference TRBV28 and TRBJ1-5, is DVKVTQSSRYLVKRTGEKVFLECVQDMDHENMFWYRQDPGLGLRLIYFSYDVKMKEKGDIPEGYSVSREKKERFSLILESASTNQTSMYLCASSLVDQPQHFGDGTRLSIL.

Here the CDR3 DNA reads TGTGCCAGCAGACAGAAGACAAGGGAGACAGATACGCAGTATTTT. This codes for CASRQKTRETDTQYF. The chain links TRBV6-5 to TRBJ2-3, with a tentative D call TRBD2 (5 bases). This CDR3 region has 15 residues. Trimming pared 6 bases from V and 3 bases from J, leaving 16 bases between. Germline CDR1 reads MNHEY; CDR2 reads SVGAGI.

The chain recombines TRBV7-2 with TRBJ1-5; 8 nucleotides match TRBD1. Germline V gene data show CDR1 as SGHTA and CDR2 as FQGNSA. The CDR3 loop spans 14 amino acids. V gave up 5 bases and J gave up 7 bases; unmatched junction bases: 7. The CDR3, as DNA: TGTGCCAGCAGCCCAGGGGGCATGAGGCAGCCCCAGCATTTT. The encoded protein is CASSPGGMRQPQHF.

The chain links TRBV4-1 to TRBJ2-7, with D unresolved. Germline CDR1 MGHRA, CDR2 YSYEKL. V gave up 0 bases and J gave up 12 bases, with 12 bases separating them. The CDR3 spans 12 residues. CDR3 loop: CASSQDLASLYF. The CDR3, as DNA: TGCGCCAGCAGCCAAGATTTGGCTAGTCTGTACTTC.

The V gene is TRBV6-4, the J gene TRBJ2-1; 14 nucleotides align to TRBD2. V lost 3 bases to trimming and J lost 8 bases; unmatched junction nucleotides: 9. CDR1 is MRHNA and CDR2 is SNTAGT in the germline V gene. The CDR3 is made up of 17 amino acids. The CDR3 bases are TGTGCCAGCAGTGAACAAGGGACTAGCGGGAGATTTGATGAGCAGTTCTTC. This gives the protein CASSEQGTSGRFDEQFF.

The rearrangement links TRBV19 to TRBJ2-7; TRBD2 matches 13 bases. This CDR3 region has 17 residues. Trimming cost V 1 base and J 3 bases; bases outside gene matches: 6. Germline-derived CDR1 and CDR2 are LNHDA and SQIVND (reference sequence). CDR3 protein: CASSIGLAGGRLYEQYF. CDR3 bases: TGTGCCAGTAGTATAGGACTAGCGGGAGGTCGGCTCTACGAGCAGTACTTC.

The rearrangement links TRBV7-2 to TRBJ1-5; possible D gene TRBD1, 5 bases. CDR1 is SGHTA, CDR2 FQGNSA, per germline. V was trimmed by 1 base and J by 7 bases, leaving 8 bases between them. CDR3 length: 13 residues. In DNA form, the CDR3 reads TGTGCCAGCAGCTTAGGAGGGGAACAGCCCCAGCATTTT. Translating gives CASSLGGEQPQHF.

The rearrangement links TRBV2 to TRBJ1-1, with D unclear. Per germline, CDR1 SNHLY and CDR2 FYNNEI. V dropped 8 bases and J dropped 3 bases, with 13 bases sitting between them. The CDR3 totals 13 residues. In DNA form, the CDR3 reads TGTGCCAGCCGGCGGCAGCGAGACACTGAAGCTTTCTTT. Its protein is CASRRQRDTEAFF.

V usage is TRBV7-9 and J usage is TRBJ1-5, with 8 nucleotides matching TRBD1. V trimming: 2 bases; J trimming: 15 bases; junction bases outside the gene matches: 12. The CDR3 spans 14 residues. The germline gives CDR1 SEHNR, CDR2 FQNEAQ (reference sequence). The CDR3 nucleotides read TGTGCCAGCAGCTTAAACACAGGGGGTAACATTGTGCATTTT. Its translation: CASSLNTGGNIVHF.

The genes are TRBV27 and TRBJ1-4; 7 nucleotides agree with TRBD1. Germline V gene data show CDR1 as MNHEY and CDR2 as SMNVEV (reference sequence). The CDR3 runs 18 residues. J lost 8 bases, V lost 5 bases, and 20 bases had no gene match. The CDR3 spells CASSQNRGRRPRGEKLFF. The CDR3 bases are TGTGCCAGCAGTCAGAACAGGGGTAGGAGGCCTCGGGGGGAAAAACTGTTTTTT.

The V and J genes are TRBV11-2 and TRBJ2-7; the match to TRBD2 covers 9 bases. This CDR3 has 14 residues. V gave up 5 bases and J gave up 1 base; unmatched junction bases: 3. Germline CDR1 is SGHAT and CDR2 is FQNNGV. CDR3 sequence: CASSPSGTSYEQYF. CDR3 bases: TGTGCCAGCAGCCCTAGCGGGACTTCCTACGAGCAGTACTTC.

CDR3 nucleotides: TGCGCCAGCAGCTTGTCCGGGTCTGAGCAGTTCTTC. Its protein is CASSLSGSEQFF. The rearrangement links TRBV5-1 to TRBJ2-1; D is unclear. The CDR3 consists of 12 residues. Germline CDR1 and CDR2: SGHRS and YFSETQ. The V end was cut by 1 base, the J end by 9 bases, with 8 bases between. Looking up the rest from reference TRBV5-1 and TRBJ2-1 gives the full variable domain: KAGVTQTPRYLIKTRGQQVTLSCSPISGHRSVSWYQQTPGQGLQFLFEYFSETQRNKGNFPGRFSGRQFSNSRSEMNVSTLELGDSALYLCASSLSGSEQFFGPGTRLTVL.

In this sample, this clone turned up a few times. This chain joins TRBV19 and TRBJ2-7; TRBD1 might be the D (5 bases). V was shortened by 1 base and J by 3 bases, with 13 bases between the two germline ends. CDR1 and CDR2 (germline): LNHDA, SQIVND (reference sequence). This CDR3 has 15 amino acids. CDR3 nucleotides: TGTGCCAGTAGTATAGTTGGCGGAAGGGGCTACGAGCAGTACTTC. Residues: CASSIVGGRGYEQYF.

The chain combines TRBV28 with TRBJ1-1, with D possibly being TRBD1 (6 bases). The CDR3 totals 15 residues. V lost 8 bases to trimming and J lost 1 base, with 17 bases between them. The germline gives CDR1 MDHEN, CDR2 SYDVKM. The CDR3 loop reads CASRTPDRPNTEAFF. The CDR3 DNA reads TGTGCCAGCCGCACTCCGGACAGACCGAACACTGAAGCTTTCTTT.

The rearrangement joins TRBV7-2 to TRBJ1-5; D might be TRBD1 (6 bases). The germline V and J ends were trimmed by 2 bases and 1 base, with 12 bases remaining between them. CDR3 length: 16 amino acids. The germline gives CDR1 SGHTA, CDR2 FQGNSA. Here the CDR3 reads CASSLTGGASNQPQHF. Here the CDR3 DNA reads TGTGCCAGCAGCTTAACGGGGGGCGCAAGCAATCAGCCCCAGCATTTT.

Only one count was recorded for this clone. Other nucleotide sequences from this sample produce the same CDR3. This sequence joins TRBV14 and TRBJ2-2; D is uncertain. The CDR3 is 13 residues long. V was shortened by 0 bases and J by 7 bases, with 6 bases between the two germline ends. Germline V lookup: CDR1 SGHDN, CDR2 FVKESK. CDR3 loop: CASSQDRGGELFF. DNA of the CDR3: TGTGCCAGCAGCCAAGATCGTGGCGGGGAGCTGTTTTTT.

This chain uses TRBV4-3 with TRBJ1-3; tentative D call: TRBD1 (5 bases). This CDR3 contains 16 residues. The V gene's germline CDR1 is LGHNA and CDR2 YSLEER. V shed 0 bases and J shed 8 bases, with 17 bases lying between them. CDR3 in amino acids: CASSQDRQGPADTIYF. The CDR3 nucleotides read TGCGCCAGCAGCCAAGATCGGCAGGGACCAGCGGACACCATATATTTT.

This clone was seen only once. The J gene is TRBJ1-2, the V gene TRBV2; perhaps TRBD1 as D (5 bases). The V and J ends lost 6 bases and 5 bases respectively, with 16 bases between them. CDR1 SNHLY and CDR2 FYNNEI come from the germline V gene. The CDR3 is 14 residues long. The CDR3 loop reads CASRDGGTNYGYTF. The CDR3 region has the DNA TGTGCCAGCAGGGACGGGGGGACCAATTATGGCTACACCTTC.

The chain carries TRBV5-1 and TRBJ1-1, with unresolved D. From germline, CDR1 is SGHRS and CDR2 YFSETQ. This CDR3 region has 16 residues. V lost 6 bases and J 1 base, leaving 19 bases between the germline ends. The CDR3 spells CASTVGILSRNTEAFF. The CDR3 DNA follows: TGCGCCAGCACGGTAGGGATCCTTAGTAGGAACACTGAAGCTTTCTTT.

This sequence joins TRBV7-9 and TRBJ1-1; D is uncertain. This CDR3 region has 16 residues. Trimming took 5 bases from V and 1 from J, leaving 17 bases between them. Germline CDR1 is SEHNR and CDR2 is FQNEAQ (reference sequence). As DNA, the CDR3 is TGTGCCAGCAGCCCGAGCCCCAAGGTAGGGAACACTGAAGCTTTCTTT. Protein sequence: CASSPSPKVGNTEAFF.

J is TRBJ2-2 and V is TRBV28, with D possibly matching TRBD1 (6 bases). Trimming cost V 7 bases and J 4 bases, with 16 bases left between them. CDR3 length: 15 amino acids. Germline V gene data show CDR1 as MDHEN and CDR2 as SYDVKM. CDR3 nucleotides: TGTGCCAGCACCCTAAGTACAGGGCGCACCGGGGAGCTGTTTTTT. Translated: CASTLSTGRTGELFF.

This clone appeared once. The chain joins TRBV25-1 to TRBJ1-2; D is unresolved. The CDR3 is 14 amino acids. Germline V CDR1 and CDR2: MGHDK, SYGVNS. Trimming stripped 8 bases from V and 1 base from J, with 14 bases between. As DNA, the CDR3 is TGTGCCAGCCGCCGTGGTGGGGTTAACTATGGCTACACCTTC. It yields the protein CASRRGGVNYGYTF.